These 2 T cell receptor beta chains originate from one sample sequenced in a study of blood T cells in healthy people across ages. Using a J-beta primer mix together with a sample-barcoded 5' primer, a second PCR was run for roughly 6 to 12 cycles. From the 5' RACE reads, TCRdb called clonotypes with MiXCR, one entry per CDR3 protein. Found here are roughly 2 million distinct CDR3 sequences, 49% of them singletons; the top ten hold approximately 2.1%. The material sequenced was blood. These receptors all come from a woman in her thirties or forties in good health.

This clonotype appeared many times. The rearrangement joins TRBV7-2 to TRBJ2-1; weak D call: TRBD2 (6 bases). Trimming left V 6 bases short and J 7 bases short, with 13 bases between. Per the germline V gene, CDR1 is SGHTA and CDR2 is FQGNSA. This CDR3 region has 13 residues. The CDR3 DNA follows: TGTGCCAGCAGTCTTGGGGGGTGGAATGAGCAGTTCTTC. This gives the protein CASSLGGWNEQFF.

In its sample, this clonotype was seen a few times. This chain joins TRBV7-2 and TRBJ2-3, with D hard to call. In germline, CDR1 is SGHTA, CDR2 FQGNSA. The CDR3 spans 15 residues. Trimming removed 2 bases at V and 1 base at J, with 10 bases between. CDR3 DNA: TGTGCCAGCAGCTTAACTGTATGGGGCACAGATACGCAGTATTTT. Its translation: CASSLTVWGTDTQYF.